These 28 T cell receptor beta chains originate from one sample sequenced in a study of cytomegalovirus exposure and HLA in healthy donors. Primers: 60 Vbeta forward and 13 Jbeta reverse. Produced via immunoSEQ multiplex PCR; TCRdb's table is partial and in-frame only. This table has around 100,000 clones, about 9.4% appearing once. The sequencing input was PBMCs. Receptors originate from a man in his forties in good health and CMV-seropositive.

The rearrangement uses TRBV6-5 and TRBJ2-7, with 7 positions matching TRBD2. Germline lookup yields CDR1 MNHEY and CDR2 SVGAGI. This CDR3 comprises 13 residues. The junction had 6 bases not matched to a gene; V was cut back by 7 bases and J by 3 bases. The CDR3 region has the DNA TGTGCCAGCAATCCGGGACTATACTACGAGCAGTACTTC. The encoded protein is CASNPGLYYEQYF.

The gene calls are TRBV7-2 and TRBJ2-1; D is undetermined. Trimming stripped 4 bases from V and 4 bases from J, with 11 bases between. CDR1 is SGHTA, CDR2 FQGNSA, per germline. The CDR3 contains 14 residues. CDR3 nucleotides: TGTGCCAGCAGCTCCACGGCACAGTACAATGAGCAGTTCTTC. Encoded protein: CASSSTAQYNEQFF.

V is TRBV5-6 and J is TRBJ1-1; 8 bases are a match to TRBD1. After removal of 0 bases from V and 4 bases from J, the junction contained 2 bases not matched to a gene. This CDR3 region has 14 residues. Germline assignment: CDR1 SGHDT and CDR2 YYEEEE. The CDR3 DNA reads TGTGCCAGCAGCTTGGACAGGGGGGCCACTGAAGCTTTCTTT. Its translation is CASSLDRGATEAFF. Using reference TRBV5-6 and TRBJ1-1 for the parts outside the CDR3, the full variable domain is DAGVTQSPTHLIKTRGQQVTLRCSPKSGHDTVSWYQQALGQGPQFIFQYYEEEERQRGNFPDRFSGHQFPNYSSELNVNALLLGDSALYLCASSLDRGATEAFFGQGTRLTVV.

This clone was counted only a few times. J is TRBJ1-1 and V is TRBV14; the D is unclear. Germline values: CDR1 SGHDN, CDR2 FVKESK. The V end was cut by 1 base, the J end by 4 bases, with 7 bases between. The CDR3 covers 13 residues. The CDR3 DNA is TGTGCCAGCAGCCAAGCTCCGAGCACTGAAGCTTTCTTT. Translation: CASSQAPSTEAFF.

This clone has just a few counts. V and J are TRBV9 and TRBJ2-1; D not certain. Germline assignment: CDR1 SGDLS and CDR2 YYNGEE. Trimming cost V 0 bases and J 0 bases, with 7 bases left between them. The CDR3 has 15 amino acids. This CDR3 is CASSVESSSYNEQFF. The CDR3 coding sequence is TGTGCCAGCAGCGTAGAATCTAGCTCCTACAATGAGCAGTTCTTC.

This clone was detected only a few times. The CDR3, as DNA: TGTGCCAGCAGCTCCAGCAAAGGGACAGGGCAAGAGACCCAGTACTTC. Amino acids: CASSSSKGTGQETQYF. The chain recombines TRBV7-8 with TRBJ2-5; 9 nucleotides match TRBD1. The CDR3 consists of 16 residues. The germline gives CDR1 SGHVS, CDR2 FQNEAQ. The trim removed 4 bases at V and 2 bases at J, leaving 8 bases unmatched.

In its sample, this clone was seen a few times. This chain connects TRBV4-1 to TRBJ2-3; 15 bases are a match to TRBD2. The CDR3 sequence is 18 residues long. V dropped 5 bases and J dropped 6; count of bases not matched to a gene: 12. Germline V gene lookup returns CDR1 MGHRA and CDR2 YSYEKL. CDR3 in amino acids: CASSVRGLAGGPSDTQYF. CDR3 DNA sequence: TGCGCCAGCAGCGTAAGAGGACTAGCGGGAGGGCCCTCGGATACGCAGTATTTT.

The V and J genes are TRBV5-6 and TRBJ2-7; tentatively, D is TRBD2 (6 bases). Germline V gene sequence: CDR1 SGHDT, CDR2 YYEEEE. The CDR3 totals 15 residues. The V gene lost 0 bases and the J gene lost 2 bases, with 12 bases spanning the gap. The CDR3 DNA sequence: TGTGCCAGCAGCTTGGATCCGGGGGTCCCCTACGAGCAGTACTTC. This translates into CASSLDPGVPYEQYF.

This clone has a handful of counts. The chain employs TRBV5-1 and TRBJ2-1; TRBD2 aligns across 13 bases. The ends lost 1 base at V and 9 bases at J; junction bases unmatched: 4. The CDR3 runs to 15 residues. Germline V gives CDR1 SGHRS, CDR2 YFSETQ. CDR3 residues: CASSLWTSGSGEQFF. The CDR3 nucleotides are TGCGCCAGCAGCTTGTGGACTAGCGGGAGTGGTGAGCAGTTCTTC.

J is TRBJ2-2 and V is TRBV9, with a tentative D call TRBD2 (6 bases). Germline V lookup: CDR1 SGDLS, CDR2 YYNGEE. Trimming took 2 bases from V and 6 from J, leaving 14 bases between them. The CDR3 loop spans 15 amino acids. The CDR3 nucleotides are TGTGCCAGCAGCGTGTCGGCGGGAATCTCCGGGGAGCTGTTTTTT. Its protein is CASSVSAGISGELFF.

In its sample, this clone was seen a few times. The rearrangement joins TRBV13 to TRBJ2-1; TRBD2 aligns across 12 bases. With V trimmed by 1 base and J by 9 bases, 10 bases remained unmatched. The CDR3 runs 17 residues. The germline V gene has CDR1 PRHDT and CDR2 FYEKMQ (reference sequence). The CDR3 DNA sequence: TGTGCCAGCAGCTTAGCCCGGCTAGCGGGAGGGAAGATTGAGCAGTTCTTC. Residues: CASSLARLAGGKIEQFF. Drawing the rest from reference TRBV13 and TRBJ2-1, the complete variable domain is AAGVIQSPRHLIKEKRETATLKCYPIPRHDTVYWYQQGPGQDPQFLISFYEKMQSDKGSIPDRFSAQQFSDYHSELNMSSLELGDSALYFCASSLARLAGGKIEQFFGPGTRLTVL.

The J gene is TRBJ2-1, the V gene TRBV7-9; D may match TRBD1 or TRBD2 (9 bases each). Trimming took off 5 bases at V and 5 bases at J, with 28 bases between the two ends. In germline, CDR1 is SEHNR, CDR2 FQNEAQ (reference sequence). This CDR3 comprises 19 residues. Here the CDR3 reads CASSPNHRGPRLADNEQFF. Here the CDR3 DNA reads TGTGCCAGCAGCCCGAACCACAGGGGGCCGAGACTAGCGGACAATGAGCAGTTCTTC.

There are a few counts of this clone. The chain has TRBV19 and TRBJ1-5, with TRBD1 matching over 12 bases. After removal of 9 bases from V and 3 bases from J, the junction contained 9 bases not matched to a gene. In germline, CDR1 is LNHDA, CDR2 SQIVND (reference sequence). There are 16 residues in the CDR3. The CDR3 reads CASRDRGPFDNQPQHF. The CDR3 coding sequence is TGTGCCAGCCGGGACAGGGGGCCGTTCGACAATCAGCCCCAGCATTTT. Looking up the rest from reference TRBV19 and TRBJ1-5 gives the full variable domain: DGGITQSPKYLFRKEGQNVTLSCEQNLNHDAMYWYRQDPGQGLRLIYYSQIVNDFQKGDIAEGYSVSREKKESFPLTVTSAQKNPTAFYLCASRDRGPFDNQPQHFGDGTRLSIL.

This clone has a handful of counts. The V gene is TRBV19, the J gene TRBJ1-1; the D gene is possibly TRBD1 (6 bases). V shed 1 base and J shed 0 bases, with 9 bases lying between them. Per germline, CDR1 LNHDA and CDR2 SQIVND (reference sequence). CDR3 size: 15 residues. This chain's CDR3 is CASSIATGLNTEAFF. CDR3 nucleotide sequence: TGTGCCAGTAGTATAGCTACAGGGTTGAACACTGAAGCTTTCTTT.

The chain employs TRBV9 and TRBJ1-1, with 9 positions matching TRBD1. CDR3 length: 16 amino acids. The J segment lost 1 base and the V segment lost 4 bases, leaving 8 bases of the junction unmatched. CDR1 is SGDLS, CDR2 YYNGEE, per germline. DNA for the CDR3: TGTGCCAGCAGCACGCACCGGGACAGGGCGAACACTGAAGCTTTCTTT. It encodes CASSTHRDRANTEAFF.

This clone was picked up a small number of times. As DNA, the CDR3 is TGTGCCAGCAGCTTAGAGCGGGACGAGCTGAGGAATGAGCAGTTCTTC. It translates to CASSLERDELRNEQFF. The chain has TRBV11-3 and TRBJ2-1, with a possible D match to TRBD2 (6 bases). The CDR3 loop spans 16 amino acids. Germline-derived CDR1 and CDR2 are SGHNT and YENEEA. Trimming stripped 0 bases from V and 7 bases from J, with 16 bases between.

The rearrangement links TRBV15 to TRBJ2-4; 7 bases map to TRBD2. Germline CDR1 reads LNHNV; CDR2 reads YYDKDF (reference sequence). This CDR3 contains 14 residues. With V trimmed by 0 bases and J by 9 bases, 5 bases remained unmatched. CDR3 residues: CATSRDSGGSIQYF. The CDR3 nucleotides are TGTGCCACCAGCAGAGATTCGGGGGGTTCCATTCAGTACTTC.

The chain uses TRBV7-9 and TRBJ2-7; 8 positions agree with TRBD1. J lost 4 bases, V lost 2 bases, and 4 bases had no gene match. The CDR3 is made up of 14 amino acids. The germline V gene has CDR1 SEHNR and CDR2 FQNEAQ (reference sequence). CDR3 nucleotide sequence: TGTGCCAGCAGCTTAAAACAGGGGGGTTACGAGCAGTACTTC. It is translated as CASSLKQGGYEQYF.

This chain joins TRBV25-1 and TRBJ1-4, with a tentative D call TRBD1 (5 bases). V shed 4 bases and J shed 2 bases, with 17 bases lying between them. The germline V gene has CDR1 MGHDK and CDR2 SYGVNS. This CDR3 is built from 17 residues. CDR3 nucleotides: TGTGCCAGCAGTGCCTACAGGTCAGGTTGGACTAATGAAAAACTGTTTTTT. Protein sequence: CASSAYRSGWTNEKLFF.

This clone appeared a few times. V and J are TRBV2 and TRBJ2-1; weak D call: TRBD1 (6 bases). CDR1 SNHLY and CDR2 FYNNEI come from the germline V gene. This CDR3 has 14 residues. Trimming removed 3 bases at V and 4 bases at J, with 10 bases between. Written as DNA, the CDR3 is TGTGCCAGCAGTGATGGGACACCTTACAATGAGCAGTTCTTC. This sequence encodes CASSDGTPYNEQFF. Looking up the rest from reference TRBV2 and TRBJ2-1 gives the full variable domain: EPEVTQTPSHQVTQMGQEVILRCVPISNHLYFYWYRQILGQKVEFLVSFYNNEISEKSEIFDDQFSVERPDGSNFTLKIRSTKLEDSAMYFCASSDGTPYNEQFFGPGTRLTVL.

V is TRBV6-1 and J is TRBJ2-2, with D unresolved. Between the trimmed V and J ends, which lost 2 bases and 5 bases, there was a span of 6 bases. Germline V gene data show CDR1 as MNHNS and CDR2 as SASEGT. The CDR3 contains 13 residues. As DNA, the CDR3 is TGTGCCAGCAGTGAACCCACTACCGGGGAGCTGTTTTTT. Its protein is CASSEPTTGELFF.

The J gene is TRBJ1-1, the V gene TRBV6-5; D is possibly TRBD1 (5 bases). Deletions cut 1 base from V and 6 bases from J, with 18 bases between. The CDR3 is made up of 16 amino acids. Germline assignment: CDR1 MNHEY and CDR2 SVGAGI. The CDR3 loop reads CASSYWSGEGIAEAFF. CDR3 nucleotide sequence: TGTGCCAGCAGTTACTGGTCGGGGGAGGGGATCGCTGAAGCTTTCTTT.

This clone was seen a few times. This chain links TRBV5-4 with TRBJ2-1; 11 bases are shared with TRBD1. The CDR3 extends over 15 amino acids. The germline CDR1 and CDR2 sequences are SGHNT and YYREEE (reference sequence). J lost 8 bases, V lost 5 bases, and 9 bases had no gene match. DNA for the CDR3: TGTGCCAGCAGACAGGGGACAGGGGGAGGCGATGAGCAGTTCTTC. It codes for CASRQGTGGGDEQFF.

The chain recombines TRBV5-1 with TRBJ2-1, with TRBD2 matching over 7 bases. The CDR3 extends over 15 amino acids. Germline V lookup: CDR1 SGHRS, CDR2 YFSETQ. V shed 2 bases, J shed 3 bases, and the junction held 5 bases outside the gene matches. DNA for the CDR3: TGCGCCAGCAGCTTTAGCGGGTCTGGCTACAATGAGCAGTTCTTC. Amino acids: CASSFSGSGYNEQFF. Variable domain in full (rest from reference TRBV5-1 and TRBJ2-1): KAGVTQTPRYLIKTRGQQVTLSCSPISGHRSVSWYQQTPGQGLQFLFEYFSETQRNKGNFPGRFSGRQFSNSRSEMNVSTLELGDSALYLCASSFSGSGYNEQFFGPGTRLTVL.

The CDR3 DNA reads as TGTGCCAGCAGTGAAGGGCTGGCTAACTATGGCTACACCTTC. Translation: CASSEGLANYGYTF. The chain couples TRBV6-1 to TRBJ1-2; D remains ambiguous. The length of the CDR3 is 14 residues. Germline lookup yields CDR1 MNHNS and CDR2 SASEGT. V lost 1 base and J 0 bases, leaving 6 bases between the germline ends.

J is TRBJ2-1 and V is TRBV6-1; unclear D gene. Trimming removed 1 base from V and 3 bases from J, with 4 bases in between. The germline V gene encodes CDR1 MNHNS and CDR2 SASEGT. The CDR3 runs to 13 residues. CDR3 DNA sequence: TGTGCCAGCAGTGAAGGGAGCTACAATGAGCAGTTCTTC. This translates into CASSEGSYNEQFF.

This clone has only a few counts. The chain has TRBV6-1 and TRBJ1-1; D may be TRBD1 (6 bases). CDR3 length equals 15 residues. Germline assignment: CDR1 MNHNS and CDR2 SASEGT. V was shortened by 2 bases and J by 1 base, with 11 bases between the two germline ends. For the CDR3, the DNA is TGTGCCAGCAGTGAAACAGGGCTCGAGAACACTGAAGCTTTCTTT. It translates to CASSETGLENTEAFF.

At least ten counts were recorded for this clone. V usage is TRBV28 and J usage is TRBJ2-7, with 13 bases identical to TRBD2. The trim removed 1 base at V and 2 bases at J, leaving 8 bases unmatched. Germline loops: CDR1 MDHEN, CDR2 SYDVKM. This CDR3 has 18 residues. CDR3 DNA: TGTGCCAGCAGTTTATTAGCACTAGCGGGAGGGCTCGCCTACGAGCAGTACTTC. It is translated as CASSLLALAGGLAYEQYF.